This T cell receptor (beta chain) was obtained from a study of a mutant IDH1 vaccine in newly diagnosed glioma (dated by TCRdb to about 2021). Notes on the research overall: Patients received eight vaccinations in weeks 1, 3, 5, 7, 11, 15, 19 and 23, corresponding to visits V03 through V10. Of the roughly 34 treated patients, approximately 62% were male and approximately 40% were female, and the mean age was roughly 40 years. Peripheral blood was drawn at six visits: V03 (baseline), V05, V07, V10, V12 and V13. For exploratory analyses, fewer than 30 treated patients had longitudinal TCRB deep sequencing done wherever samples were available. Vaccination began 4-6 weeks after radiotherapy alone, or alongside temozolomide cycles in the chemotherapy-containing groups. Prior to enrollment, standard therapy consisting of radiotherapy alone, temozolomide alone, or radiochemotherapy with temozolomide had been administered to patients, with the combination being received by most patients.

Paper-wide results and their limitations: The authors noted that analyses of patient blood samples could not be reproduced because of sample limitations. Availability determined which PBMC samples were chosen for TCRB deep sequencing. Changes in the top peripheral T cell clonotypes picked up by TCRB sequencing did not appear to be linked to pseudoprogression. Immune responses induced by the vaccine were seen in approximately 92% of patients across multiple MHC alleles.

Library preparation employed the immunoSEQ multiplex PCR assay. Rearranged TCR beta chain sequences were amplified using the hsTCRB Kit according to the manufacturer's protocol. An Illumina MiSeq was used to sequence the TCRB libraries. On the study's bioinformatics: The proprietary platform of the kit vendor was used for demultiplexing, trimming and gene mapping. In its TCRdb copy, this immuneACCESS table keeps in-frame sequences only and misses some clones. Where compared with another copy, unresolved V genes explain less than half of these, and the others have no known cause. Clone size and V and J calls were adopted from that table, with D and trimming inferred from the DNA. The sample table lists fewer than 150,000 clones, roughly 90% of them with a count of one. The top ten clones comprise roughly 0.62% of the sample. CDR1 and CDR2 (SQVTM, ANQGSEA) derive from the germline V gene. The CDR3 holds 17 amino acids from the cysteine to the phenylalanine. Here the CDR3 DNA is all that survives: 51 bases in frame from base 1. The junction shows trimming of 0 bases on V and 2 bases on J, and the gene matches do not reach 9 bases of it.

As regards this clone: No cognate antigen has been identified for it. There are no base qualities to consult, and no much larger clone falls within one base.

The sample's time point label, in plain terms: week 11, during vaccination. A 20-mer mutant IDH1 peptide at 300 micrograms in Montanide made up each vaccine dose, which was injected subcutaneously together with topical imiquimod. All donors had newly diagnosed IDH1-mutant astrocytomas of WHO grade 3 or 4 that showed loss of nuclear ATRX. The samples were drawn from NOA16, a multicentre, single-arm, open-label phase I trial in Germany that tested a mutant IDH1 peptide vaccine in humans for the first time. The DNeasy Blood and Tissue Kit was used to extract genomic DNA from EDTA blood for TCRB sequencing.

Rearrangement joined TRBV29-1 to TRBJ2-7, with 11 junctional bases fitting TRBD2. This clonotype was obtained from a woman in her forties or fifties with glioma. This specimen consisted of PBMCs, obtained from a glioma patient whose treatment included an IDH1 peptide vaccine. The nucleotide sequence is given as TGCAGCGTTGAAGATAGTAGCGGGAGGGCCCGGCCCTACGAGCAGTACTTC. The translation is CSVEDSSGRARPYEQYF.